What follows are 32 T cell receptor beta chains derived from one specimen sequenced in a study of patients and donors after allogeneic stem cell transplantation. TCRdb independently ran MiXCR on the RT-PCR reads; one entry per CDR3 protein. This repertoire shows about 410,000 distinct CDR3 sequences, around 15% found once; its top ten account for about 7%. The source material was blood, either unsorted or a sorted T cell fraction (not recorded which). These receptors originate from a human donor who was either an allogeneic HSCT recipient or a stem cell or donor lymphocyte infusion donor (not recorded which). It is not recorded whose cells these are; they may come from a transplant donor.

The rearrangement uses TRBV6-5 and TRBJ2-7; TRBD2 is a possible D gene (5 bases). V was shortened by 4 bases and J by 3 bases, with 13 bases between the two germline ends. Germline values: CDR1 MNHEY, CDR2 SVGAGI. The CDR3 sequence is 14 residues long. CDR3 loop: CASSSGLGSYEQYF. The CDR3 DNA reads TGTGCCAGCAGTTCCGGGCTAGGGAGCTACGAGCAGTACTTC.

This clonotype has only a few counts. The CDR3 DNA is TGCAGTGCTACTAGGCTAGCGGGAGTTAGAAATGAGCAGTTCTTC. The encoded protein is CSATRLAGVRNEQFF. The V call is TRBV20-1, the J call TRBJ2-1; 10 bases agree with TRBD2. Germline V gives CDR1 DFQATT, CDR2 SNEGSKA (reference sequence). This CDR3 spans 15 amino acids. With 4 bases clipped from V and 7 bases from J, the junction kept 10 bases outside the gene matches.

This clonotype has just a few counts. CDR3 protein: CGAAPRSGNTIYF. In nucleotides, the CDR3 is TGCGGAGCCGCCCCGCGCTCTGGAAACACCATATATTTT. The J gene is TRBJ1-3, the V gene TRBV20-1; no clear D gene. This CDR3 is 13 amino acids long. Germline V gene lookup returns CDR1 DFQATT and CDR2 SNEGSKA (reference sequence).

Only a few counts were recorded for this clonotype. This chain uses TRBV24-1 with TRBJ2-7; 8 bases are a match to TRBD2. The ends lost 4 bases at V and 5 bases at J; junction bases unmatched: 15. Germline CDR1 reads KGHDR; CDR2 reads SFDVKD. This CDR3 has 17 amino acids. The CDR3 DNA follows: TGTGCCACCAGTGAAGGCTCCGGGACTAGAAGCGGCCACGAGCAGTACTTC. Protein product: CATSEGSGTRSGHEQYF.

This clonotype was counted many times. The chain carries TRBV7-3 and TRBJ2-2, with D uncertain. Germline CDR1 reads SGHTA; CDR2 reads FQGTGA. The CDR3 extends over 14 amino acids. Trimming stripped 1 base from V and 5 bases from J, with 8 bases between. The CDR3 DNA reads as TGTGCCAGCAGCTTAAAGCCTTCGACCGGGGAGCTGTTTTTT. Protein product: CASSLKPSTGELFF.

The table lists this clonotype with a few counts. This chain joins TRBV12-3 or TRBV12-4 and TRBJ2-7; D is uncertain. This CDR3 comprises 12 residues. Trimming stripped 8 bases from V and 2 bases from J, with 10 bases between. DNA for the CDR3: TGTGCCAGCTCGGGTAGAGCCTACGAGCAGTACTTC. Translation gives CASSGRAYEQYF.

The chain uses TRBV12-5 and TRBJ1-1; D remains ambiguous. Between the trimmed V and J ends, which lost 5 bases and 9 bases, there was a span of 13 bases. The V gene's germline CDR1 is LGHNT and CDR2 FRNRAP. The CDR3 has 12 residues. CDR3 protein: CASGPPRGKAFF. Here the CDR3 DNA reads TGTGCTAGTGGTCCCCCCAGAGGGAAAGCTTTCTTT.

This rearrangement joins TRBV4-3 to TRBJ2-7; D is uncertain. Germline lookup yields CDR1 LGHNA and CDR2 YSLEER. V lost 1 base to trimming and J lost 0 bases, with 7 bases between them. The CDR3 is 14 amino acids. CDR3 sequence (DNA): TGCGCCAGCAGCCAAGGTCTGGGCTCCTACGAGCAGTACTTC. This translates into CASSQGLGSYEQYF.

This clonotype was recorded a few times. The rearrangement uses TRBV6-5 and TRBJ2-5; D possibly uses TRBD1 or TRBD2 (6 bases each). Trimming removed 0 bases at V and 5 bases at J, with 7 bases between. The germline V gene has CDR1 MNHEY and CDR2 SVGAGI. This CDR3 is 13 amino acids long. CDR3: CASSYSGGETQYF. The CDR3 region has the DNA TGTGCCAGCAGTTACTCAGGGGGGGAGACCCAGTACTTC.

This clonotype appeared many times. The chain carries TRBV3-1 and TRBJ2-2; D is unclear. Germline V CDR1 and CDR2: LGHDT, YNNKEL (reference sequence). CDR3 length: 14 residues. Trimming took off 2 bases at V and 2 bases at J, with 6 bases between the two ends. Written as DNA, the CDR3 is TGTGCCAGCAGCCAACTAAGAAACACCGGGGAGCTGTTTTTT. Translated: CASSQLRNTGELFF.

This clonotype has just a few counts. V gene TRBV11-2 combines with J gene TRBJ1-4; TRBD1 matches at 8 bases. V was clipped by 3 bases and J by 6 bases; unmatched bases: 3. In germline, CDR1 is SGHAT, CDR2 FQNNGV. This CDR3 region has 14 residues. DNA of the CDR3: TGTGCCAGCAGCTTCAGGGGGCCCGATGAAAAACTGTTTTTT. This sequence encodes CASSFRGPDEKLFF.

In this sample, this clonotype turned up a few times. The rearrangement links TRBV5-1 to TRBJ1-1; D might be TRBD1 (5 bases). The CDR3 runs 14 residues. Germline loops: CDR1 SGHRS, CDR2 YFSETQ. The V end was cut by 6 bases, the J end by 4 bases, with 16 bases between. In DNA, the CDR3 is TGCGCCAGCAAAAAAGGGGCCCTGAGCACTGAAGCTTTCTTT. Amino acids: CASKKGALSTEAFF.

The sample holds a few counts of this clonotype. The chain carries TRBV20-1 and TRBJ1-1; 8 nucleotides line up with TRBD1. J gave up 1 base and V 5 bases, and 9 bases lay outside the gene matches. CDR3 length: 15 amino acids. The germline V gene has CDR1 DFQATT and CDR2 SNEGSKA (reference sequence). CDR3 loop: CSAYQGAERNTEAFF. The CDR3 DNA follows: TGCAGTGCTTACCAGGGGGCCGAGAGGAACACTGAAGCTTTCTTT.

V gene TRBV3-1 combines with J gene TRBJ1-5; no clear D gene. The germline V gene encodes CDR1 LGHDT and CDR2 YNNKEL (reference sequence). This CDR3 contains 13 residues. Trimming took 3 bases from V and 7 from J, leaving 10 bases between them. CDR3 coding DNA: TGTGCCAGCAGCCACCGGAGGGTCCAGCCCCAGCATTTT. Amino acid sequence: CASSHRRVQPQHF. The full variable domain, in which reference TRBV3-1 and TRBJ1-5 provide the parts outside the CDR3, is DTAVSQTPKYLVTQMGNDKSIKCEQNLGHDTMYWYKQDSKKFLKIMFSYNNKELIINETVPNRFSPKSPDKAHLNLHINSLELGDSAVYFCASSHRRVQPQHFGDGTRLSIL.

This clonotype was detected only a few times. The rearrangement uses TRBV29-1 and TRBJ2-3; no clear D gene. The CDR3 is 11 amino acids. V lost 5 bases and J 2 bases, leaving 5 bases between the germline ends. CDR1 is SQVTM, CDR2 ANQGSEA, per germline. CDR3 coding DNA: TGCAGCGTTCCTGACACAGATACGCAGTATTTT. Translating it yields CSVPDTDTQYF.

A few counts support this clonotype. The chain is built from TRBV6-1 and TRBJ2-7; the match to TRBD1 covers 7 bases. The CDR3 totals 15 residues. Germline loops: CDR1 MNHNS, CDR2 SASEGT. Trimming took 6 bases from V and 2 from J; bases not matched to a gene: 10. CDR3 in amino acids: CASRATGAPTYEQYF. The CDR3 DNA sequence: TGTGCCAGCAGGGCAACAGGGGCCCCCACCTACGAGCAGTACTTC.

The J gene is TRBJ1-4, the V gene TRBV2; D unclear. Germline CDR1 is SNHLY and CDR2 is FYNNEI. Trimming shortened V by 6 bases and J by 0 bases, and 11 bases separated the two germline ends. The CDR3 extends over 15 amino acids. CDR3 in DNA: TGTGCCAGCAGGAGTGGGCTGTCAACTAATGAAAAACTGTTTTTT. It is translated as CASRSGLSTNEKLFF.

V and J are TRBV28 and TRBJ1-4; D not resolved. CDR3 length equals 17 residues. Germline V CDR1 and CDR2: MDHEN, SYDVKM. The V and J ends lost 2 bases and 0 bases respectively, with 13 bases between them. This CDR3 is CASSLPRQRATNEKLFF. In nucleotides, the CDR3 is TGTGCCAGCAGTTTACCCCGGCAGAGAGCAACTAATGAAAAACTGTTTTTT.

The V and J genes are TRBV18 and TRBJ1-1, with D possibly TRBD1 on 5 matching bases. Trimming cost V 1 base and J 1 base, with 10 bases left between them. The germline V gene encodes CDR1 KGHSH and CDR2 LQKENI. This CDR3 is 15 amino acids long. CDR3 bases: TGTGCCAGCTCACCACAGACAGTCGGGAACACTGAAGCTTTCTTT. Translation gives CASSPQTVGNTEAFF. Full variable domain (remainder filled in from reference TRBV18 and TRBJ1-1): NAGVMQNPRHLVRRRGQEARLRCSPMKGHSHVYWYRQLPEEGLKFMVYLQKENIIDESGMPKERFSAEFPKEGPSILRIQQVVRGDSAAYFCASSPQTVGNTEAFFGQGTRLTVV.

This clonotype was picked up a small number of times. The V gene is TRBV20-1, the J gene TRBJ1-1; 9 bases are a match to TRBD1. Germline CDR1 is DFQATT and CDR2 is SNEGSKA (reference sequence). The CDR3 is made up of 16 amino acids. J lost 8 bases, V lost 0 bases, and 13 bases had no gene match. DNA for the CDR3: TGCAGTGCTAGAGATCTCGGGACAGGGTCGAAAAGGGAAGCTTTCTTT. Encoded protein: CSARDLGTGSKREAFF.

The CDR3 nucleotides read TGTGCCAGCAAAAAACCCGAGAAGACCGCAGATACGCAGTATTTT. Translated, it gives CASKKPEKTADTQYF. The chain carries TRBV6-2 or TRBV6-3 and TRBJ2-3; D gene uncertain. V was shortened by 7 bases and J by 4 bases, with 18 bases between the two germline ends. The CDR3 spans 15 residues. The germline V gene encodes CDR1 MNHEY and CDR2 SVGEGT.

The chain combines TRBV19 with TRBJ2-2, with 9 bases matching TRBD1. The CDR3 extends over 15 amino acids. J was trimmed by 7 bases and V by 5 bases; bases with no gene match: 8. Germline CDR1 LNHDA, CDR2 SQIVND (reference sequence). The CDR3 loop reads CASSHDRGKGGELFF. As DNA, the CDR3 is TGTGCCAGTAGTCACGACAGGGGGAAGGGCGGGGAGCTGTTTTTT.

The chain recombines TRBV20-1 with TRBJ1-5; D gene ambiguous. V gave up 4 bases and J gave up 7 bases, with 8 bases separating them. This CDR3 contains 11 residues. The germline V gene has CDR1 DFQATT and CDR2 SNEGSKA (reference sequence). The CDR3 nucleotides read TGCAGTGCTAAAAGTGGCCAGCCCCAGCATTTT. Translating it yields CSAKSGQPQHF.

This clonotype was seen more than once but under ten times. CDR3 coding DNA: TGTGCCAGCAGCCAAGGGACCTTCTATGGCTACACCTTC. It translates to CASSQGTFYGYTF. The rearrangement links TRBV3-1 to TRBJ1-2, with D unresolved. The CDR3 consists of 13 residues. Germline V gives CDR1 LGHDT, CDR2 YNNKEL (reference sequence). V lost 1 base to trimming and J lost 4 bases, with 7 bases between them. The entire variable domain, with the rest obtained from reference TRBV3-1 and TRBJ1-2, is as follows: DTAVSQTPKYLVTQMGNDKSIKCEQNLGHDTMYWYKQDSKKFLKIMFSYNNKELIINETVPNRFSPKSPDKAHLNLHINSLELGDSAVYFCASSQGTFYGYTFGSGTRLTVV.

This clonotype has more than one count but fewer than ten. CDR3 DNA sequence: TGTGCCAGCAGCCAAGCACGGGGGTATAATTCACCCCTCCACTTT. It is translated as CASSQARGYNSPLHF. The V call is TRBV4-2, the J call TRBJ1-6; perhaps TRBD1 as D (5 bases). Germline lookup yields CDR1 LGHNA and CDR2 YNFKEQ. The length of the CDR3 is 15 residues. The V end was cut by 1 base, the J end by 4 bases, with 8 bases between.

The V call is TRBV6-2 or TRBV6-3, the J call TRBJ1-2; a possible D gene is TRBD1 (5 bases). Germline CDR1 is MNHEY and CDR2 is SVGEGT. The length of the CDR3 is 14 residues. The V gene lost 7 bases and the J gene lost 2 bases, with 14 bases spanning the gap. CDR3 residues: CASIHMNRNYGYTF. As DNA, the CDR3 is TGTGCCAGCATACATATGAACAGGAACTATGGCTACACCTTC.

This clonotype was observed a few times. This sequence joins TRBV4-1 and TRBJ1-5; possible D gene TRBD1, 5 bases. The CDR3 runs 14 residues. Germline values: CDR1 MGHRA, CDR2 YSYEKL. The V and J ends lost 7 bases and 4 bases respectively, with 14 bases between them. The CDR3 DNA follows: TGCGCCAGCACTCAGGGAGTGGGGAATCAGCCCCAGCATTTT. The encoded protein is CASTQGVGNQPQHF.

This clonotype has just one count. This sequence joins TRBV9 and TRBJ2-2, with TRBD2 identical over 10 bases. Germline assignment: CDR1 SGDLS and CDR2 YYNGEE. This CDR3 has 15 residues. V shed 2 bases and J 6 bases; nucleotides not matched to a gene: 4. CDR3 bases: TGTGCCAGCAGCGTCGTGACTAGCGGGTCCGGGGAGCTGTTTTTT. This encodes CASSVVTSGSGELFF. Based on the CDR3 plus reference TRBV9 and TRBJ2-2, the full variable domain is DSGVTQTPKHLITATGQRVTLRCSPRSGDLSVYWYQQSLDQGLQFLIQYYNGEERAKGNILERFSAQQFPDLHSELNLSSLELGDSALYFCASSVVTSGSGELFFGEGSRLTVL.

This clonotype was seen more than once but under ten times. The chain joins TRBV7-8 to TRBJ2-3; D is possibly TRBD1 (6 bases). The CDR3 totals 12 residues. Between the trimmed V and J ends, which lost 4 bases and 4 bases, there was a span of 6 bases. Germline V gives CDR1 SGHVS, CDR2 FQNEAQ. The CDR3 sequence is CASSWTADTQYF. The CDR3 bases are TGTGCCAGCAGCTGGACAGCAGATACGCAGTATTTT.

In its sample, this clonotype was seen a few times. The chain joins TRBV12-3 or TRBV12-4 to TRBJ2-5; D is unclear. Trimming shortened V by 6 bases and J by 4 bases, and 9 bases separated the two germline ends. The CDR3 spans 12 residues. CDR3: CASSTSRETQYF. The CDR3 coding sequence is TGTGCCAGCAGCACGAGCCGAGAGACCCAGTACTTC.

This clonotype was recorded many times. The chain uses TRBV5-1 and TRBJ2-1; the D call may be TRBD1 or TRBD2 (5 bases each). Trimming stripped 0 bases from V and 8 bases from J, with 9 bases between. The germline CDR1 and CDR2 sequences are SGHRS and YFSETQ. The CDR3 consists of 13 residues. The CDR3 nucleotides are TGCGCCAGCAGCTTGGTGGGGGTTGATGAGCAGTTCTTC. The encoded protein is CASSLVGVDEQFF. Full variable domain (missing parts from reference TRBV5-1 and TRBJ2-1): KAGVTQTPRYLIKTRGQQVTLSCSPISGHRSVSWYQQTPGQGLQFLFEYFSETQRNKGNFPGRFSGRQFSNSRSEMNVSTLELGDSALYLCASSLVGVDEQFFGPGTRLTVL.

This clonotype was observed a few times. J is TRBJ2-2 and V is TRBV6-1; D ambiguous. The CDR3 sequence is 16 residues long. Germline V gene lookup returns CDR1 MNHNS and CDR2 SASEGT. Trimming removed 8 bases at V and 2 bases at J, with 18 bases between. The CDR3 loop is CASQTLDGRNTGELFF. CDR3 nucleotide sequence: TGTGCCAGCCAAACCCTAGACGGTCGAAACACCGGGGAGCTGTTTTTT.